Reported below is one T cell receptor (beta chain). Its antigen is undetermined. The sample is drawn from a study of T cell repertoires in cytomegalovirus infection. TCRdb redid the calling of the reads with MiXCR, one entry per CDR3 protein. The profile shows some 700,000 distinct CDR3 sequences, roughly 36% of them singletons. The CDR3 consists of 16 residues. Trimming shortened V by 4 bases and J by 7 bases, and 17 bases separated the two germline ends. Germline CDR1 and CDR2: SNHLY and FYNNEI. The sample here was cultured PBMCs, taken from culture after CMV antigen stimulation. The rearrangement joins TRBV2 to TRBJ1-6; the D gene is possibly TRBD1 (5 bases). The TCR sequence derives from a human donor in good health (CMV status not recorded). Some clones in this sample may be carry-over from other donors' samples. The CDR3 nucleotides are TGTGCCAGCAGTGCCTTAATCGGGTGGGGCAATTCACCCCTCCACTTT. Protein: CASSALIGWGNSPLHF.